The clone carrying this T cell receptor beta chain was seen many times. The antigen remains unidentified. Using genomic DNA as the template, TCR beta VDJ and CDR3 profiling was carried out. Each CDR3 protein gets one entry after TCRdb re-called the reads with MiXCR. This sample yields approximately 150,000 distinct CDR3 sequences, of which around 48% are seen a single time; roughly 1.2% belongs to the top ten. The sample belongs to a study of CD8+CD57+ T cells in acquired aplastic anemia. Overall study context: Mean yield of DNA from sorted CD4+ and CD8+ cells was roughly 3.2 ug.

This CDR3 spans 15 amino acids. The V segment lost 5 bases and the J segment 2 bases; nucleotides outside the gene matches: 8. The germline CDR1 and CDR2 sequences are SGHVS and FNYEAQ. Study-wide results and caveats: Found in both controls and patients were twenty-nine CD8+ CDR3 sequences.

Sequencing was done on patients that had shown CD8+CD57+ cell expansion by flow cytometry. As a group, the patients uniformly had severe acquired aplastic anemia. The J gene is TRBJ2-7, the V gene TRBV7-6; 8 bases agree with TRBD1. Sample: sorted CD4+, CD8+, or CD8+CD57+ T cells (not recorded which) from PBMCs. This sequence originates from a human donor with aplastic anemia. CDR3 in amino acids: CASSTTPDRAYEQYF. In DNA form, the CDR3 reads TGTGCCAGCAGCACGACCCCGGACAGGGCCTACGAGCAGTACTTC.